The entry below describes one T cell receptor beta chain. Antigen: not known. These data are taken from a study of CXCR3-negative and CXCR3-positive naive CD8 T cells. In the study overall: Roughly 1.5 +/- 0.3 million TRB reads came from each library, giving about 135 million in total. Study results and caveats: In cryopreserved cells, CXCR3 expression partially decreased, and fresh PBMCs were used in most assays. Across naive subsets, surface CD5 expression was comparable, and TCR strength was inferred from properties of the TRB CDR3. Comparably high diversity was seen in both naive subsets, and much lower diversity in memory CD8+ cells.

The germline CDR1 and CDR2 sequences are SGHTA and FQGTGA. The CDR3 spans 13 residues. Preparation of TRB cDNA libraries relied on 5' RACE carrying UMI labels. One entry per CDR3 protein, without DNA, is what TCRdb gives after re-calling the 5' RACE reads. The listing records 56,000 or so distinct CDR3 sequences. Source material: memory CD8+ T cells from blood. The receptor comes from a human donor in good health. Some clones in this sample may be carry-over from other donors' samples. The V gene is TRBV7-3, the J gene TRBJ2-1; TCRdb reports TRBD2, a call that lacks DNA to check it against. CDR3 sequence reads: CASSWLDFGEQFF.